These T cell receptor beta chains were read from a single sample in a study of cytomegalovirus exposure and HLA in healthy donors. Sequencing was performed with immunoSEQ multiplex PCR; in TCRdb, only in-frame clones are kept and a portion is missing. The data contain 150,000 to 200,000 clones, 65% to 85% of them singletons. Source material: PBMCs. These receptors originate from a woman in her 40s in good health and CMV-seropositive. Both conserved end residues are part of each CDR3. A D gene is named only where the DNA matches it firmly. Clone size appears in some rows only: once, few, many, or a class for an expanded clone.

v_call	d_call	j_call	clone_size	cdr3_nt	cdr3_aa
TRBV6-1	.	TRBJ2-7	few	TGTGCCGGAGGTCTGGAGCAGTACTTC	CAGGLEQYF
TRBV10-2	.	TRBJ2-7	.	TGCGCCAGCAGTTTGTCAGGGCAGAACGAGCAGTACTTC	CASSLSGQNEQYF
TRBV7-2	.	TRBJ2-1	.	TGTGCCAGCAGCTTCCCGGGGGTGGGTGAGCAGTTCTTC	CASSFPGVGEQFF
TRBV2	.	TRBJ1-5	.	TGTGCCAGCAGTGAAAATACTCATCAGCCCCAGCATTTT	CASSENTHQPQHF
TRBV7-2	.	TRBJ1-5	.	TGTGCCAGCAGCTTAGGGAGGGATCGGCCCCAGCATTTT	CASSLGRDRPQHF
TRBV15	TRBD2	TRBJ2-5	once	TGTGCCACCAGCAGAGGGACTAGCGGGGGAATAGGCCAAGAGACCCAGTACTTC	CATSRGTSGGIGQETQYF
TRBV2	TRBD1	TRBJ2-3	.	TGTGCGGGAAGTGGACAGGGGAACACAGATACGCAGTATTTT	CAGSGQGNTDTQYF
TRBV4-3	TRBD1	TRBJ2-7	.	TGCGCCAGCAGCCGCGACAGGGGGCTCTCCTACGAGCAGTACTTC	CASSRDRGLSYEQYF
TRBV5-4	.	TRBJ2-1	.	TGTGCCAGCAGCTTGAACGGCTACAATGAGCAGTTCTTC	CASSLNGYNEQFF
TRBV25-1	.	TRBJ2-7	.	TGTGCCAGCAGTGCCTCAGGGTACTCATCCTACGAGCAGTACTTC	CASSASGYSSYEQYF
TRBV9	.	TRBJ2-5	.	TGTGCCAGCAGCGTAGGAGGCTCGTTGGAGACCCAGTACTTC	CASSVGGSLETQYF
TRBV2	.	TRBJ1-4	.	TGTGCCAGCAGCGGGGGGCCTGAAAAACTGTTTTTT	CASSGGPEKLFF
TRBV5-4	.	TRBJ1-1	once	TGTGCCAGCAGCATCCCGTCAGGGTTGGGGACTGAAGCTTTCTTT	CASSIPSGLGTEAFF
TRBV6-6	.	TRBJ2-6	few	TGTGCCAGCAGTTACAGCCTAGGATCTGGGGCCAACGTCCTGACTTTC	CASSYSLGSGANVLTF
TRBV6-5	TRBD2	TRBJ2-1	.	TGTGCCAGCAGTTTCCGGACTAGCGGGAGGGGCAATGAGCAGTTCTTC	CASSFRTSGRGNEQFF
TRBV7-9	.	TRBJ2-5	.	TGTTCCAGCAGCTTAGCGGTAGTCGGGTACCAAGAGACCCAGTACTTC	CSSSLAVVGYQETQYF
TRBV5-1	TRBD1	TRBJ1-2	.	TGCGCCAGCAGCCGGACTCCGGACAGGGGAAGTTATGGCTACACCTTC	CASSRTPDRGSYGYTF
TRBV18	TRBD1	TRBJ2-1	few	TGTGCCAGCTCACTGACAGGGGCCGGATCCAATGAGCAGTTCTTC	CASSLTGAGSNEQFF
TRBV25-1	.	TRBJ1-2	.	TGTGCCAGCAGTGAATTAAGACTGGGGAGGCTTGGCTACACCTTC	CASSELRLGRLGYTF
TRBV27	TRBD1	TRBJ2-7	few	TGTGCCAGCAGTCGACAGGGGGCCCGCGAGCAGTACTTC	CASSRQGAREQYF
TRBV11-2	TRBD2	TRBJ2-7	.	TGTGCCAGCAGCTTAATACTAGCGGGGGGCGAGCAGTACTTC	CASSLILAGGEQYF
TRBV5-5	.	TRBJ2-7	.	TGTGCCAGCACCCTCTTGAGGTCCTACGAGCAGTACTTC	CASTLLRSYEQYF
TRBV6-1	.	TRBJ1-4	few	TGTGCCAGCAGTGAAGCGTCAGGGATTAATGAAAAACTGTTTTTT	CASSEASGINEKLFF
TRBV5-8	.	TRBJ1-5	.	TGTGCCAGCAGCTTGGTAAATCAGCCCCAGCATTTT	CASSLVNQPQHF
TRBV18	.	TRBJ2-7	few	TGTGCCAGCTCACCTACAGGGATAGGAGCCTACGAGCAGTACTTC	CASSPTGIGAYEQYF
TRBV6-6	TRBD1	TRBJ1-2	.	TGTGCCAGCAGTTATTCCCAGGGGGAAGGCTACACCTTC	CASSYSQGEGYTF
TRBV29-1	.	TRBJ1-3	.	TGCAGCGTTGAAAGCACTGGAAACACCATATATTTT	CSVESTGNTIYF
TRBV7-2	.	TRBJ2-1	.	TGTGCCAGCAGCTTAGCAGCTAGTCCTAACAATGAGCAGTTCTTC	CASSLAASPNNEQFF
TRBV21-1	.	TRBJ2-5	.	TGTGCCAGCCGCACCCGCCGGGACAGGGGGCAAGAGACCCAGTACTTC	CASRTRRDRGQETQYF
TRBV4-1	TRBD1	TRBJ2-7	once	TGCGCCAGCAGCAAGGACAGGGTGGACGAGCAGTACTTC	CASSKDRVDEQYF
TRBV6-1	.	TRBJ2-7	.	TGTGCCAGCAGCGGGGGGGACAGTATTACGGAGCAGTACTTC	CASSGGDSITEQYF
TRBV30	.	TRBJ1-1	.	TGTGCCTGGAGTATGCAGGGGATAACTGAAGCTTTCTTT	CAWSMQGITEAFF
TRBV19	.	TRBJ2-4	.	TGTGCCAGTAGTTCCCAGGGGTCCAAAAACATTCAGTACTTC	CASSSQGSKNIQYF
TRBV5-6	TRBD1	TRBJ1-6	.	TGTGCCAGCAGCCCCACAGGGGGAGGGATCTATAATTCACCCCTCCACTTT	CASSPTGGGIYNSPLHF
TRBV4-1	TRBD1	TRBJ1-1	.	TGCGCCAGCAGCCAAGGGATGCCCGGGACAGGGGGCGGCGGCACTGAAGCTTTCTTT	CASSQGMPGTGGGGTEAFF